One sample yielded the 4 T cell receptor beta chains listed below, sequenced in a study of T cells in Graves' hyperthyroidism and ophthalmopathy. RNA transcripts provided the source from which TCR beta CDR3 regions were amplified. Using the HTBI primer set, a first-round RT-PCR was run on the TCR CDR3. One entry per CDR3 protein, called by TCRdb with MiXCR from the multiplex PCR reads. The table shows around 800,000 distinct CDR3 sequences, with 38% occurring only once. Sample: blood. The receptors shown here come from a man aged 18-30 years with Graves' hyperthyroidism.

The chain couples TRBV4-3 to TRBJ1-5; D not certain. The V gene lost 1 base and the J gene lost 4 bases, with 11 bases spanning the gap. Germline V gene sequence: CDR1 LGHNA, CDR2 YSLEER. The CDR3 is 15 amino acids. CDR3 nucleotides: TGCGCCAGCAGCCAAGCCGGGAGGTTTAATCAGCCCCAGCATTTT. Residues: CASSQAGRFNQPQHF.

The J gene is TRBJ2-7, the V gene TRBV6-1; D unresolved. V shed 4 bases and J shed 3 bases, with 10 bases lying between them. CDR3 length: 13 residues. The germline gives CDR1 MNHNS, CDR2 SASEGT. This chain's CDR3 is CASSAQPIYEQYF. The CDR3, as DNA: TGTGCCAGCAGTGCACAGCCAATCTACGAGCAGTACTTC.

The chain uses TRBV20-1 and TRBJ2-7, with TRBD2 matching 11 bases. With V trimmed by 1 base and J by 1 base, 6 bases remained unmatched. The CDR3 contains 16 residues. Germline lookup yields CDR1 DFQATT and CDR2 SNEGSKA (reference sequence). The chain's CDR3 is CSARARGTSGSYEQYF. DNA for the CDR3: TGCAGTGCTAGAGCCCGGGGGACTAGCGGATCCTACGAGCAGTACTTC.

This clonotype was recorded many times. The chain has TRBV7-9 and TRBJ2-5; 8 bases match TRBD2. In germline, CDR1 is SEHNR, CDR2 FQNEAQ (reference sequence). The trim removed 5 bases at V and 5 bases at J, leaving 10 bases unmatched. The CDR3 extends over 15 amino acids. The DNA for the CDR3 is TGTGCCAGCAGCCCAGGGACTAGTATAAGCGAGACCCAGTACTTC. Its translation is CASSPGTSISETQYF.